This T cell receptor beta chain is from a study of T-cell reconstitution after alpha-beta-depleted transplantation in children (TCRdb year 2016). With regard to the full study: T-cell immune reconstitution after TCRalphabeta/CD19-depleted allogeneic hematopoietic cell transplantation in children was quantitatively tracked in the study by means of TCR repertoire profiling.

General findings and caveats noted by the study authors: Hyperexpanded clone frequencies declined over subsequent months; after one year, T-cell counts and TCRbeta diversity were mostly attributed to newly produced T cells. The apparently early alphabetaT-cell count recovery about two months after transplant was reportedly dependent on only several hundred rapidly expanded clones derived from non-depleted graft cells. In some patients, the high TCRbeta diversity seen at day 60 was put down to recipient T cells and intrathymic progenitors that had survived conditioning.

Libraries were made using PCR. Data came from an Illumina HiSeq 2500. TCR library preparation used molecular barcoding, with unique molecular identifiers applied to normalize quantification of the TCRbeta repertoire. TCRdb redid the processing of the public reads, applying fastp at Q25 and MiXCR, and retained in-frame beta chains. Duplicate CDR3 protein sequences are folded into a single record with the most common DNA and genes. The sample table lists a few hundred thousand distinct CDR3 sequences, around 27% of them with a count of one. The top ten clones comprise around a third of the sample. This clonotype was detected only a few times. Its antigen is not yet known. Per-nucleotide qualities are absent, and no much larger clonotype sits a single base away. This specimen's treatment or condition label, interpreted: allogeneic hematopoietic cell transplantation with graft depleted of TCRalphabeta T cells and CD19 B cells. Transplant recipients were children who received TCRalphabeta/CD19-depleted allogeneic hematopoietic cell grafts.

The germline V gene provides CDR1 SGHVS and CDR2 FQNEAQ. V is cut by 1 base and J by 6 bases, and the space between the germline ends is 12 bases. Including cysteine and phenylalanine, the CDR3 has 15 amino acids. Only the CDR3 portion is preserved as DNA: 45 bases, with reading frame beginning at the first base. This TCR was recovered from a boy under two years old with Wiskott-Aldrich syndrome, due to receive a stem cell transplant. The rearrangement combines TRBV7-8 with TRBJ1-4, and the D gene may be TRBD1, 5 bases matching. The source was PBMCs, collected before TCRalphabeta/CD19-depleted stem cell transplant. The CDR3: CASSLGPGTHEKLFF. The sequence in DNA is TGTGCCAGCAGCTTAGGTCCGGGGACCCATGAAAAACTGTTTTTT.